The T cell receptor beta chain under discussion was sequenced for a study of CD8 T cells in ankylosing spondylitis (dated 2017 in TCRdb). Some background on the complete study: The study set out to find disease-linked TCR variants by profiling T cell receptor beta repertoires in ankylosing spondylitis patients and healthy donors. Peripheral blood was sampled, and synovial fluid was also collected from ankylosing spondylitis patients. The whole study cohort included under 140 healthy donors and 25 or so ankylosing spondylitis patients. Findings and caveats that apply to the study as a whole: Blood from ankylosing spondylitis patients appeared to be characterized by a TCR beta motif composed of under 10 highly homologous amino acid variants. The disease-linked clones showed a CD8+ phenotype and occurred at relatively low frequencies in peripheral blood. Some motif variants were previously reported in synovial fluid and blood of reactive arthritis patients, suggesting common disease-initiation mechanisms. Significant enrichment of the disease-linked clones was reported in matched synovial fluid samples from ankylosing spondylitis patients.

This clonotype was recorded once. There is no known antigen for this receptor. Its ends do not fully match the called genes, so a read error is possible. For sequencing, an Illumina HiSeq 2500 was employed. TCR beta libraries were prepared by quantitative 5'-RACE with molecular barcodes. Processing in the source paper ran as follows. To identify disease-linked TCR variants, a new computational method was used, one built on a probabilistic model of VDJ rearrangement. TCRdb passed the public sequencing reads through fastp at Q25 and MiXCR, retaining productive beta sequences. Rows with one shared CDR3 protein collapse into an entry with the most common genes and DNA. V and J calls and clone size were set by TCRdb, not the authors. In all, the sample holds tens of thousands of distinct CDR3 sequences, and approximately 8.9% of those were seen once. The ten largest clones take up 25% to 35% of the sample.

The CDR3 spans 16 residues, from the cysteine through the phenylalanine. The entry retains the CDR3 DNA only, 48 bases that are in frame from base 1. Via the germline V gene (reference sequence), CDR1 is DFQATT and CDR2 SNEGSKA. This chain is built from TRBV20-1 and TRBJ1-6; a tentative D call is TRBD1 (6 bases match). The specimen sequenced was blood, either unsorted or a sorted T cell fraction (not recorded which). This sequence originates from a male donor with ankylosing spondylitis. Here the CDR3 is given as CCARNDPDRYNSPLHF. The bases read TGCTGTGCTAGAAATGACCCGGACAGATATAATTCACCCCTCCACTTT.